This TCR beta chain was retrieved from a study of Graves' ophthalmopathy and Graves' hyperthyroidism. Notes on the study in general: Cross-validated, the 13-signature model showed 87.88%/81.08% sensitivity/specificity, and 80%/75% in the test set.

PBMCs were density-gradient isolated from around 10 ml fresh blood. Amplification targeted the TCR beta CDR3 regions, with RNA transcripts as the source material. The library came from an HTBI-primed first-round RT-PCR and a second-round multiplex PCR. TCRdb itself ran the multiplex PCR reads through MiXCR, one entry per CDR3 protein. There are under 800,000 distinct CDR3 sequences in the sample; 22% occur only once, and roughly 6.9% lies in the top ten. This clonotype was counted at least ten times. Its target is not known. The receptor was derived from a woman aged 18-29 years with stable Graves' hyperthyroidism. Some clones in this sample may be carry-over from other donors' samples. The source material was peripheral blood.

The CDR3 loop is CASGLGQRQNIQYF. Written as DNA, the CDR3 is TGTGCTAGTGGTTTAGGGCAACGACAAAACATTCAGTACTTC. The chain uses TRBV12-5 and TRBJ2-4; no firm D call. Germline V lookup: CDR1 LGHNT, CDR2 FRNRAP. The CDR3 is 14 amino acids. The V end lost 3 bases, the J end lost 5 bases, and 11 bases lay between the germline ends.